A single sample is the source of the 13 T cell receptor beta chains below, sequenced in a study of radiotherapy plus CTLA-4 blockade in lung cancer. Produced via immunoSEQ multiplex PCR; TCRdb's table is partial and in-frame only. Of roughly 110,000 clones in the sample, over 65% were seen once. Specimen: peripheral blood, collected from a patient treated with radiotherapy plus ipilimumab. These receptors were collected from a human donor with non-small cell lung cancer that progressed on radiotherapy plus ipilimumab. Some clones in this sample may be carry-over from other donors' samples.

The rearrangement uses TRBV5-4 and TRBJ1-3; 7 bases align to TRBD1. V gave up 9 bases and J gave up 0 bases; unmatched junction bases: 6. Looked up from germline, CDR1 is SGHNT and CDR2 is YYREEE (reference sequence). The CDR3 extends over 14 amino acids. Here the CDR3 reads CATRDRTSGNTIYF. The CDR3 DNA reads as TGTGCCACCCGGGACAGAACCTCTGGAAACACCATATATTTT.

The V call is TRBV18, the J call TRBJ2-7; 10 bases line up with TRBD1. In germline, CDR1 is KGHSH, CDR2 LQKENI. The CDR3 is 15 residues long. The J segment lost 0 bases and the V segment lost 3 bases, leaving 2 bases of the junction unmatched. CDR3 amino acids: CASSPRTGGSYEQYF. CDR3 DNA sequence: TGTGCCAGCTCACCTCGGACAGGGGGCTCCTACGAGCAGTACTTC.

The chain couples TRBV2 to TRBJ2-3, with D perhaps TRBD1 (5 bases). Trimming removed 8 bases from V and 2 bases from J, with 11 bases in between. Germline loops: CDR1 SNHLY, CDR2 FYNNEI. This CDR3 comprises 13 residues. The CDR3 loop is CASGDRFTDTQYF. CDR3 nucleotide sequence: TGTGCCAGCGGAGACAGATTCACAGATACGCAGTATTTT. Full variable domain (remainder filled in from reference TRBV2 and TRBJ2-3): EPEVTQTPSHQVTQMGQEVILRCVPISNHLYFYWYRQILGQKVEFLVSFYNNEISEKSEIFDDQFSVERPDGSNFTLKIRSTKLEDSAMYFCASGDRFTDTQYFGPGTRLTVL.

This clone has just a few counts. This chain links TRBV27 with TRBJ2-7, with D possibly TRBD1 on 6 matching bases. Germline CDR1 reads MNHEY; CDR2 reads SMNVEV (reference sequence). The CDR3 is 14 residues long. V was pared by 6 bases and J by 6 bases, with 18 bases between. The CDR3 coding sequence is TGTGCCAGCAGCCTGGGGCAGGGGTTCGGCGAGCAGTACTTC. This codes for CASSLGQGFGEQYF.

The chain recombines TRBV28 with TRBJ2-1; tentatively, D is TRBD1 (6 bases). This CDR3 spans 14 amino acids. Deletions cut 4 bases from V and 6 bases from J, with 13 bases between. Germline V gene data show CDR1 as MDHEN and CDR2 as SYDVKM. CDR3 nucleotides: TGTGCCAGCAGTTCCCCAGGGGAGCCCAATGAGCAGTTCTTC. It yields the protein CASSSPGEPNEQFF.

This clone occurred once. The DNA for the CDR3 is TGTGCCAGCAGCCGGACAGGGGGCAACACTGAAGCTTTCTTT. This codes for CASSRTGGNTEAFF. The V call is TRBV14, the J call TRBJ1-1; TRBD1 aligns across 11 bases. The V and J ends lost 4 bases and 2 bases, in that order; junction bases with no gene match: 0. The CDR3 covers 14 residues. Per the germline V gene, CDR1 is SGHDN and CDR2 is FVKESK.

V and J are TRBV6-5 and TRBJ2-5; no reliable D call. The length of the CDR3 is 13 residues. In germline, CDR1 is MNHEY, CDR2 SVGAGI. V dropped 6 bases and J dropped 3 bases, with 11 bases sitting between them. The CDR3 DNA reads TGTGCCAGCAGGCCCTCCGGAGAAGAGACCCAGTACTTC. It encodes CASRPSGEETQYF.

This clone turned up a few times. This chain connects TRBV19 to TRBJ2-7, with 11 bases lining up with TRBD2. J was trimmed by 2 bases and V by 5 bases; bases with no gene match: 8. The germline CDR1 and CDR2 sequences are LNHDA and SQIVND (reference sequence). The CDR3 is 16 residues long. The CDR3 nucleotides are TGTGCCAGTAGTCTCCGACTAGCGGGGCTCGCCTACGAGCAGTACTTC. It encodes CASSLRLAGLAYEQYF.

The chain is built from TRBV7-2 and TRBJ2-2; 8 bases align to TRBD1. Germline loops: CDR1 SGHTA, CDR2 FQGNSA. V dropped 5 bases and J dropped 9; count of bases not matched to a gene: 11. The CDR3 has 15 amino acids. The CDR3 sequence is CASSPGLTGGWELFF. CDR3 DNA sequence: TGTGCCAGCAGCCCCGGGCTCACAGGGGGATGGGAGCTGTTTTTT.

A single count supports this clone. This chain joins TRBV9 and TRBJ2-7; tentatively, D is TRBD2 (6 bases). Germline loops: CDR1 SGDLS, CDR2 YYNGEE. Trimming stripped 3 bases from V and 7 bases from J, with 20 bases between. CDR3 size: 15 residues. CDR3 sequence: CASSADPGVSREQYF. The CDR3 DNA sequence: TGTGCCAGCAGCGCAGACCCGGGGGTGTCGCGTGAGCAGTACTTC.

This chain uses TRBV11-2 with TRBJ2-5; the D gene is possibly TRBD1 (5 bases). The CDR3 runs 18 residues. Germline V gene lookup returns CDR1 SGHAT and CDR2 FQNNGV. With 1 base removed from V and 4 bases from J, the gap between germline ends came to 22 bases. The CDR3: CASSLGTRQGGFGETQYF. Written as DNA, the CDR3 is TGTGCCAGCAGCTTAGGGACGAGGCAGGGCGGCTTTGGAGAGACCCAGTACTTC.

The chain uses TRBV4-3 and TRBJ2-1, with a possible D match to TRBD2 (5 bases). Germline CDR1 is LGHNA and CDR2 is YSLEER. The CDR3 runs to 18 residues. The V end lost 0 bases, the J end lost 5 bases, and 20 bases lay between the germline ends. The CDR3 DNA is TGCGCCAGCAGCCAAGATGGAGTTGGCGGAGGTAGCCACAATGAGCAGTTCTTC. This translates into CASSQDGVGGGSHNEQFF.

The chain couples TRBV18 to TRBJ2-7; D is uncertain. Germline CDR1 reads KGHSH; CDR2 reads LQKENI. This CDR3 region has 13 residues. The germline V and J ends were trimmed by 4 bases and 4 bases, with 11 bases remaining between them. The CDR3 nucleotides read TGTGCCAGCTCACGGTCTACCGGGTACGAGCAGTACTTC. Its translation: CASSRSTGYEQYF.